Listed here are 29 T cell receptor beta chains from one sample, sequenced in a study of T cells expressing NK-cell markers. No DNA is given; TCRdb re-called the 5' RACE reads and lists each CDR3 protein once. This table lists about 460,000 distinct CDR3 sequences. The sample was blood T cells: a sorted CD56 or NKG2C T cell subset, CD4+ or CD8+ T cells, or bulk PBMC T cells (not recorded which). The receptors here all came from a woman aged 45-65 years in good health.

V is TRBV5-1 and J is TRBJ2-5; as DNA is missing, the TRBD1 call by TCRdb cannot be tested. Germline CDR1 and CDR2: SGHRS and YFSETQ. The CDR3 is made up of 12 amino acids. CDR3 sequence reads: CASSFGGETQYF.

This chain uses TRBV18 with TRBJ2-2; the D gene TCRdb calls, TRBD2, cannot be checked with no DNA. CDR3 length equals 16 residues. Germline V CDR1 and CDR2: KGHSH, LQKENI. The CDR3 here is CASSEMTSGYTGELFF.

The rearrangement joins TRBV5-1 to TRBJ2-7; checking the TCRdb D call of TRBD2 is not possible without DNA. Germline V gene sequence: CDR1 SGHRS, CDR2 YFSETQ. This CDR3 has 15 residues. CDR3: CASSLQPGLASEQYF.

The chain has TRBV6-5 and TRBJ1-1; TCRdb returns TRBD1, unconfirmable since there is no DNA. The CDR3 totals 14 residues. Germline V gives CDR1 MNHEY, CDR2 SVGAGI. The CDR3 loop is CASSDPGTLREAFF.

The CDR3 protein is CASKLQGGTDTQYF. The chain uses TRBV19 and TRBJ2-3; no DNA is available, so the TRBD1 call from TCRdb remains unchecked. The germline CDR1 and CDR2 sequences are LNHDA and SQIVND (reference sequence). The CDR3 consists of 14 residues.

V and J are TRBV3-1 and TRBJ1-5. The CDR3 runs 15 residues. Germline-derived CDR1 and CDR2 are LGHDT and YNNKEL (reference sequence). The CDR3 loop is CASSQDTSVVQPQHF.

CDR3 amino acids: CASSLGRQGSPTEAFF. V usage is TRBV11-2 and J usage is TRBJ1-1; TCRdb reports TRBD1, a call that lacks DNA to check it against. This CDR3 region has 16 residues. Germline assignment: CDR1 SGHAT and CDR2 FQNNGV.

This chain connects TRBV24-1 to TRBJ2-1. Germline V gene sequence: CDR1 KGHDR, CDR2 SFDVKD. The CDR3 totals 12 residues. CDR3 in amino acids: CATSGDIFEQFF.

The rearrangement links TRBV20-1 to TRBJ2-1; the TCRdb call, TRBD1, lacks DNA for checking. Per germline, CDR1 DFQATT and CDR2 SNEGSKA (reference sequence). The CDR3 spans 14 residues. The CDR3 here is CSANTGGWNNEQFF.

The V and J genes are TRBV4-1 and TRBJ2-7. The CDR3 runs 15 residues. Germline CDR1 reads MGHRA; CDR2 reads YSYEKL. CDR3: CASSQVFTETYEQYF.

This chain joins TRBV5-1 and TRBJ2-2; lacking DNA, the TRBD1 call made by TCRdb goes unchecked. In germline, CDR1 is SGHRS, CDR2 YFSETQ. This CDR3 comprises 16 residues. The CDR3 is CASSGTGGVQTGELFF. The variable domain in full, completed from reference TRBV5-1 and TRBJ2-2, reads KAGVTQTPRYLIKTRGQQVTLSCSPISGHRSVSWYQQTPGQGLQFLFEYFSETQRNKGNFPGRFSGRQFSNSRSEMNVSTLELGDSALYLCASSGTGGVQTGELFFGEGSRLTVL.

The rearrangement uses TRBV4-1 and TRBJ2-1; TCRdb indicates TRBD2, and absent DNA this call remains unverified. Germline CDR1 and CDR2: MGHRA and YSYEKL. The CDR3 totals 18 residues. The CDR3 reads CASSRVPQAGVGYNEQFF.

The chain recombines TRBV5-1 with TRBJ2-3; the TCRdb call, TRBD2, lacks DNA for checking. CDR1 is SGHRS, CDR2 YFSETQ, per germline. The CDR3 sequence is 14 residues long. CDR3 region: CASNPSGNTDTQYF.

The chain uses TRBV7-9 and TRBJ2-1; TCRdb lists TRBD1, though no DNA is available to test this call. Looked up from germline, CDR1 is SEHNR and CDR2 is FQNEAQ (reference sequence). The CDR3 is 16 amino acids. The chain's CDR3 is CAISRTGRLPLNEQFF.

This chain joins TRBV5-1 and TRBJ1-4; as DNA is missing, the TRBD1 call by TCRdb cannot be tested. In germline, CDR1 is SGHRS, CDR2 YFSETQ. The CDR3 runs 13 residues. The CDR3 loop is CASSLDRGEKLFF. The whole variable domain, remainder taken from reference TRBV5-1 and TRBJ1-4, is KAGVTQTPRYLIKTRGQQVTLSCSPISGHRSVSWYQQTPGQGLQFLFEYFSETQRNKGNFPGRFSGRQFSNSRSEMNVSTLELGDSALYLCASSLDRGEKLFFGSGTQLSVL.

The chain employs TRBV12-3 or TRBV12-4 and TRBJ2-5; the D call from TCRdb, TRBD1, cannot be confirmed without DNA. The length of the CDR3 is 16 residues. The CDR3 here is CASSFGARRAGETQYF.

The rearrangement links TRBV10-3 to TRBJ2-3; TCRdb reports TRBD2, a call that lacks DNA to check it against. The CDR3 sequence is 16 residues long. Germline loops: CDR1 ENHRY, CDR2 SYGVKD. The CDR3 loop is CATRATSERSTDTQYF.

V gene TRBV6-1 combines with J gene TRBJ2-1; TCRdb proposes TRBD1, but this gene call is untestable without DNA. The CDR3 sequence is 15 residues long. Germline V gene lookup returns CDR1 MNHNS and CDR2 SASEGT. This CDR3 is CASRLTGTADGAQFF.

The chain is built from TRBV2 and TRBJ2-1; TCRdb returns TRBD2, unconfirmable since there is no DNA. CDR1 is SNHLY and CDR2 is FYNNEI in the germline V gene. This CDR3 is 15 amino acids long. This CDR3 is CASRPLAGVSNEQFF.

The V gene is TRBV25-1, the J gene TRBJ1-1. Germline lookup yields CDR1 MGHDK and CDR2 SYGVNS. The CDR3 has 14 residues. The CDR3 here is CASSGAQQNTEAFF.

The chain recombines TRBV12-3 or TRBV12-4 with TRBJ2-2; without DNA, the TCRdb call of TRBD1 cannot be checked. CDR3 length equals 16 residues. The CDR3 loop is CASSFGTGGLAGELFF.

V usage is TRBV15 and J usage is TRBJ2-5; with no DNA, the TCRdb D assignment of TRBD2 cannot be verified. The germline V gene encodes CDR1 LNHNV and CDR2 YYDKDF (reference sequence). CDR3 length: 20 amino acids. The CDR3 is CATSRVAPGLAGSGQETQYF.

The chain is built from TRBV5-1 and TRBJ2-7; there is no DNA to check the TCRdb D call of TRBD2. Germline lookup yields CDR1 SGHRS and CDR2 YFSETQ. This CDR3 is built from 14 residues. CDR3 protein: CASRPGLRLSEQYF.

The chain recombines TRBV24-1 with TRBJ2-3; the D gene TCRdb calls, TRBD2, cannot be checked with no DNA. In germline, CDR1 is KGHDR, CDR2 SFDVKD. The CDR3 is 18 amino acids. The CDR3 reads CATSDRRTSGSLLDTQYF.

This chain connects TRBV28 to TRBJ2-3; there is no DNA to check the TCRdb D call of TRBD2. The length of the CDR3 is 16 residues. Looked up from germline, CDR1 is MDHEN and CDR2 is SYDVKM. The CDR3 here is CASSAPLAGVRDTQYF.

The chain combines TRBV27 with TRBJ1-1; TCRdb lists TRBD1, though no DNA is available to test this call. This CDR3 spans 15 amino acids. CDR1 is MNHEY and CDR2 is SMNVEV in the germline V gene (reference sequence). The CDR3 loop is CASLRSYRGGTEAFF.

V usage is TRBV15 and J usage is TRBJ2-3; the TCRdb call, TRBD1, lacks DNA for checking. CDR1 LNHNV and CDR2 YYDKDF come from the germline V gene (reference sequence). This CDR3 is built from 12 residues. The CDR3 is CATSFNRDTQYF.

The genes are TRBV5-1 and TRBJ2-7; lacking DNA, the TRBD1 call made by TCRdb goes unchecked. Germline lookup yields CDR1 SGHRS and CDR2 YFSETQ. There are 15 residues in the CDR3. The CDR3 loop is CASSLGGQKSYEQYF.

The V call is TRBV10-3, the J call TRBJ2-7; TCRdb lists TRBD2, though no DNA is available to test this call. CDR3 length equals 15 residues. Germline V CDR1 and CDR2: ENHRY, SYGVKD. The CDR3 loop reads CAISPLAGIFGEQYF.